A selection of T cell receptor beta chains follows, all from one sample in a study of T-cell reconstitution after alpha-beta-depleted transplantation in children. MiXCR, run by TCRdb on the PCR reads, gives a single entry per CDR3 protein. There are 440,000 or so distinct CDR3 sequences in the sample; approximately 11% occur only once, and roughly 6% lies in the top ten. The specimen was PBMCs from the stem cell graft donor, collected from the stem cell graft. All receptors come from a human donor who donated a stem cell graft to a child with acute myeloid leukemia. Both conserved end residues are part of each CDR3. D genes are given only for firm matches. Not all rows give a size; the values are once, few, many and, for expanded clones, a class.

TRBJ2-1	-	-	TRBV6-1	TGTGCCAGCAGTGCAGTTAGCGGAGGCTCCTACAATGAGCAGTTCTTC	CASSAVSGGSYNEQFF
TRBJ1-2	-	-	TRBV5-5	TGTGCCAGCAGCTTGTACCCCCTGGAGCGGGATTATGGCTACACCTTC	CASSLYPLERDYGYTF
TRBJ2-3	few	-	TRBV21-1	TGTGCCAGCAGCAAAGGGACAGTAATAAACCCTAGCACAGATACGCAGTATTTT	CASSKGTVINPSTDTQYF
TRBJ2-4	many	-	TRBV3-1	TGTGCCAGCAGCCTCGGGACACTAGCCAAAAACATTCAGTACTTC	CASSLGTLAKNIQYF
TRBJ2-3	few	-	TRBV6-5	TGTGCCAGCAGTTACGGTCACCAGGACGACACAGATACGCAGTATTTT	CASSYGHQDDTDTQYF
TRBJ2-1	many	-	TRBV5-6	TGTGCCAGCATCCCCTTAGGGGGACGCTACAATGAGCAGTTCTTC	CASIPLGGRYNEQFF
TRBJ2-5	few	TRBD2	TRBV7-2	TGTGCCAGCCGATTCCTTATCGCGGGAGGTGGCCAAGAGACCCAGTACTTC	CASRFLIAGGGQETQYF
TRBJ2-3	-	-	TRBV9	TGTGCCAGCAGCCTAAAGAAGGTAGCATACCCTGGAACAGATACGCAGTATTTT	CASSLKKVAYPGTDTQYF
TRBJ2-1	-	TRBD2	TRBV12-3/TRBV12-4	TGTGCCAGCAGTTTTAGCGGGAGTAAGTTCTTC	CASSFSGSKFF
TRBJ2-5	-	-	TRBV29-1	TGCAGCGTTGATACCGGCCTAGGGGAGACCCAGTACTTC	CSVDTGLGETQYF
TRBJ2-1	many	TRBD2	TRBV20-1	TGCAGTGCTACCTTTAGCGGGAGAGTAAATGAGCAGTTCTTC	CSATFSGRVNEQFF
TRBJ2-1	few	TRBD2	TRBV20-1	TGCAGTGCTAGGATCCTTCAGCGGGAGGTGGTGAATGAGCAGTTCTTC	CSARILQREVVNEQFF
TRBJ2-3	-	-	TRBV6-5	TGTGCCAGCAGTTACGGCATAGTAACAGATACGCAGTATTTT	CASSYGIVTDTQYF
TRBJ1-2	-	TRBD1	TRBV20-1	TGCAGTGCGAAAGACAGGGGCGCCTTAGGCTACACCTTC	CSAKDRGALGYTF
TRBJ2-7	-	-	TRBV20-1	TGCAGTGCTAGGCTCCGGACAGCGCCCTACGAGCAGTACTTC	CSARLRTAPYEQYF
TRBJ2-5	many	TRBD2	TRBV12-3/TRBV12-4	TGTGCCAGCGGAGGTAGCGGGGGGGCCCAAGAGACCCAGTACTTC	CASGGSGGAQETQYF